A selection of T cell receptor beta chains follows, all from one sample in a study of blood T cell repertoires in COVID-19. Repertoires were generated with immunoSEQ multiplex PCR, while TCRdb's copy carries only in-frame clones and drops some. This sample has approximately 140,000 clones, with 88% found just once. Sample: peripheral blood. The receptors stem from a man in his fifties with active or convalescent COVID-19. Each CDR3 is given with its conserved first and last residue. D genes are given only for firm matches. The size entry is marked missing in some rows and otherwise reads once, few, many or a size class.

j_call clone_size v_call d_call cdr3_aa cdr3_nt
TRBJ2-4 . TRBV21-1 . CASSYGIQAPLHIQYF TGTGCCAGCAGCTACGGGATTCAGGCCCCTTTGCACATTCAGTACTTC
TRBJ1-1 . TRBV6-5 . CAIRLGQANTEAFF TGTGCCATAAGACTCGGACAAGCGAACACTGAAGCTTTCTTT
TRBJ2-3 . TRBV28 . CASAADTVTDTQYF TGTGCCAGCGCCGCCGATACAGTAACAGATACGCAGTATTTT
TRBJ2-2 . TRBV7-2 . CASSLGSLAGELFF TGTGCCAGCAGCTTAGGTTCCCTAGCCGGGGAGCTGTTTTTT
TRBJ2-1 . TRBV7-9 TRBD2 CACGRGTGEQFF TGTGCCTGTGGGCGGGGGACGGGTGAGCAGTTCTTC
TRBJ2-7 . TRBV15 . CATRDGGSYEQYF TGTGCCACTCGAGACGGGGGTTCCTACGAGCAGTACTTC
TRBJ1-5 few TRBV28 TRBD1 CASSFYRGSSNQPQHF TGTGCCAGCAGTTTTTACAGGGGTAGTAGCAATCAGCCCCAGCATTTT
TRBJ2-1 . TRBV7-3 TRBD2 CASSSRLAGRNEQFF TGTGCCAGCAGCTCTAGACTAGCGGGTAGGAATGAGCAGTTCTTC
TRBJ2-7 . TRBV2 TRBD2 CASSTAATGTNSDYEQYF TGTGCCAGCAGTACTGCAGCCACCGGGACTAACTCGGACTACGAGCAGTACTTC
TRBJ2-1 . TRBV6-5 TRBD2 CASLRTSSYNEQFF TGTGCCAGCCTTAGGACTAGCTCCTACAATGAGCAGTTCTTC
TRBJ2-1 few TRBV7-9 . CASSFEDSPEWEQFF TGTGCCAGCAGCTTTGAGGACTCTCCGGAATGGGAGCAGTTCTTC